The 31 T cell receptor beta chains given below trace back to one sample, sequenced in a study of blood T cell repertoires in COVID-19. The assay was immunoSEQ multiplex PCR, and TCRdb's table has in-frame clones only and misses some. The repertoire holds tens of thousands of clones, with 82% as singletons. The sequenced sample consisted of peripheral blood. The receptors originated from a human donor in a cohort sampled during active COVID-19.

V usage is TRBV3-1 (or the pseudogene TRBV3-2) and J usage is TRBJ2-5, with 9 bases that match TRBD2. The CDR3 runs to 18 residues. V lost 4 bases, J lost 5 bases, and 17 bases stayed unmatched. The germline gives CDR1 LGHDT, CDR2 YNNKEL (reference sequence). CDR3 DNA: TGTGCCAGCAGCCCCCGAGGGGTAGCGGGGGCGGTTTGGGAGACCCAGTACTTC. This gives the protein CASSPRGVAGAVWETQYF.

V gene TRBV6-5 combines with J gene TRBJ2-1; 11 bases agree with TRBD2. V lost 5 bases and J lost 4; bases outside the gene matches: 4. This CDR3 is 15 amino acids long. Germline CDR1 MNHEY, CDR2 SVGAGI. CDR3 coding DNA: TGTGCCAGCAGTCTTAGCGGGGGGGGATACAATGAGCAGTTCTTC. This gives the protein CASSLSGGGYNEQFF.

The V call is TRBV15, the J call TRBJ2-7; 8 bases are a match to TRBD2. The ends lost 3 bases at V and 3 bases at J; junction bases unmatched: 7. Germline CDR1 is LNHNV and CDR2 is YYDKDF (reference sequence). CDR3 length: 15 amino acids. The CDR3 nucleotides read TGTGCCACCAGCAGCGGGGGGGAGGTCAGCTACGAGCAGTACTTC. Protein product: CATSSGGEVSYEQYF.

This sequence joins TRBV18 and TRBJ2-1; the D gene is possibly TRBD2 (6 bases). CDR1 and CDR2 (germline): KGHSH, LQKENI. Trimming took 5 bases from V and 8 from J, leaving 13 bases between them. The CDR3 consists of 13 residues. CDR3 bases: TGTGCCAGCTCAGAAGGTAGCGGCGATGAGCAGTTCTTC. Encoded protein: CASSEGSGDEQFF.

The chain carries TRBV15 and TRBJ2-7, with 10 nucleotides matching TRBD1. This CDR3 comprises 15 residues. Trimming removed 3 bases from V and 0 bases from J; junction bases left unmatched: 2. Per germline, CDR1 LNHNV and CDR2 YYDKDF (reference sequence). The CDR3 sequence is CATSSRDRGSYEQYF. DNA for the CDR3: TGTGCCACCAGCAGCCGGGACAGGGGCTCCTACGAGCAGTACTTC.

This rearrangement joins TRBV6-4 to TRBJ1-1; D might be TRBD1 (6 bases). V was clipped by 5 bases and J by 2 bases, with 12 bases between them. CDR1 is MRHNA, CDR2 SNTAGT, per germline. The CDR3 spans 14 residues. CDR3 protein: CASSPRGENTEAFF. The CDR3 DNA reads TGTGCCAGCAGTCCCAGGGGTGAAAACACTGAAGCTTTCTTT.

V and J are TRBV27 and TRBJ2-7; 10 bases align to TRBD1. This CDR3 has 14 residues. V lost 4 bases and J lost 3; bases outside the gene matches: 3. Per the germline V gene, CDR1 is MNHEY and CDR2 is SMNVEV (reference sequence). CDR3 loop: CASSSGTGDYEQYF. CDR3 DNA: TGTGCCAGCAGTTCTGGGACAGGGGACTACGAGCAGTACTTC.

The V and J genes are TRBV5-1 and TRBJ1-1, with D tentatively TRBD1 (6 bases). CDR3 length: 14 residues. Germline loops: CDR1 SGHRS, CDR2 YFSETQ. Trimming took off 4 bases at V and 4 bases at J, with 14 bases between the two ends. The CDR3 here is CASSGQGLGTEAFF. Written as DNA, the CDR3 is TGCGCCAGCAGCGGGCAGGGGCTCGGCACTGAAGCTTTCTTT.

V gene TRBV3-1 (or the pseudogene TRBV3-2) combines with J gene TRBJ2-4; D is perhaps TRBD2 (7 bases). From germline, CDR1 is LGHDT and CDR2 YNNKEL (reference sequence). V lost 1 base and J 7 bases, leaving 14 bases between the germline ends. The CDR3 contains 15 residues. CDR3 DNA: TGTGCCAGCAGCCAAGTGAGGGGGGGAGGTAACATTCAGTACTTC. As protein: CASSQVRGGGNIQYF.

The chain employs TRBV7-8 and TRBJ2-7; a weak D match, TRBD1 (6 bases). Germline V CDR1 and CDR2: SGHVS, FQNEAQ. V was shortened by 5 bases and J by 1 base, with 9 bases between the two germline ends. CDR3 size: 13 residues. The CDR3 is CASSHGTSYEQYF. In nucleotides, the CDR3 is TGTGCCAGCAGCCACGGGACATCCTACGAGCAGTACTTC. The full variable domain, with the rest looked up from reference TRBV7-8 and TRBJ2-7, is GAGVSQSPRYKVAKRGQDVALRCDPISGHVSLFWYQQALGQGPEFLTYFQNEAQLDKSGLPSDRFFAERPEGSVSTLKIQRTQQEDSAVYLCASSHGTSYEQYFGPGTRLTVT.

The rearrangement links TRBV5-1 to TRBJ1-1, with D perhaps matching TRBD1 (6 bases). Trimming left V 4 bases short and J 6 bases short, with 16 bases between. Germline-derived CDR1 and CDR2 are SGHRS and YFSETQ. The CDR3 has 14 residues. Here the CDR3 reads CASSPQGLEAEAFF. DNA of the CDR3: TGCGCCAGCAGCCCACAGGGATTAGAGGCTGAAGCTTTCTTT.

The rearrangement joins TRBV28 to TRBJ1-2, with 8 bases lining up with TRBD1. The CDR3 contains 15 residues. CDR1 is MDHEN, CDR2 SYDVKM, per germline. V was clipped by 5 bases and J by 2 bases; unmatched bases: 7. CDR3 loop: CASSPVGQDNYGYTF. In nucleotides, the CDR3 is TGTGCCAGCAGTCCCGTGGGACAGGACAACTATGGCTACACCTTC.

The DNA of the CDR3 is TGTGCCAGCAGCCTGGACAGGGGTGGGACCCAGTACTTC. Its protein is CASSLDRGGTQYF. The gene calls are TRBV3-1 (or the pseudogene TRBV3-2) and TRBJ2-5, with 9 positions matching TRBD1. The CDR3 extends over 13 amino acids. Germline values: CDR1 LGHDT, CDR2 YNNKEL (reference sequence). The V gene end was trimmed by 4 bases and the J gene end by 7 bases; junction bases not matched to a gene: 4.

The V gene is TRBV24-1, the J gene TRBJ2-3; a possible D gene is TRBD2 (5 bases). Germline values: CDR1 KGHDR, CDR2 SFDVKD. V gave up 12 bases and J gave up 0 bases, with 12 bases separating them. This CDR3 has 13 amino acids. CDR3 coding DNA: TGTGCCGCCCTAGGCGGGAGCACAGATACGCAGTATTTT. Amino acid sequence: CAALGGSTDTQYF.

The chain uses TRBV2 and TRBJ1-2; a possible D gene is TRBD1 (5 bases). The CDR3 sequence is 15 residues long. Germline loops: CDR1 SNHLY, CDR2 FYNNEI. V was clipped by 4 bases and J by 7 bases, with 19 bases between them. DNA for the CDR3: TGTGCCAGCAGTGTGGAAAGGGGTAGCCTTGGTGGCTACACCTTC. Amino acid sequence: CASSVERGSLGGYTF. Using reference TRBV2 and TRBJ1-2 for the parts outside the CDR3, the full variable domain is EPEVTQTPSHQVTQMGQEVILRCVPISNHLYFYWYRQILGQKVEFLVSFYNNEISEKSEIFDDQFSVERPDGSNFTLKIRSTKLEDSAMYFCASSVERGSLGGYTFGSGTRLTVV.

V is TRBV2 and J is TRBJ2-7; D uncertain. V gave up 2 bases and J gave up 0 bases, with 5 bases separating them. The germline V gene encodes CDR1 SNHLY and CDR2 FYNNEI. The CDR3 spans 13 residues. The CDR3 DNA reads TGTGCCAGCAGTGAAACAGCCTCCTACGAGCAGTACTTC. Amino acid sequence: CASSETASYEQYF.

This clone was counted between two and nine times. The V and J genes are TRBV18 and TRBJ1-1; perhaps TRBD1 as D (5 bases). CDR1 is KGHSH, CDR2 LQKENI, per germline. CDR3 length: 15 residues. V was clipped by 2 bases and J by 1 base, with 11 bases between them. The CDR3 DNA is TGTGCCAGCTCACCAAAAGGCCAGGGGAACACTGAAGCTTTCTTT. It is translated as CASSPKGQGNTEAFF.

This clone turned up a few times. The J gene is TRBJ2-1, the V gene TRBV27; 9 bases align to TRBD1. The V segment lost 6 bases and the J segment 1 base; nucleotides outside the gene matches: 10. This CDR3 has 17 amino acids. Germline V lookup: CDR1 MNHEY, CDR2 SMNVEV (reference sequence). The DNA of the CDR3 is TGTGCCAGCAGACGACAGGGGGAAATTTGGTCCTACAATGAGCAGTTCTTC. It translates to CASRRQGEIWSYNEQFF.

This clone has just a few counts. The rearrangement links TRBV19 to TRBJ1-1; 7 bases fit TRBD1. V dropped 6 bases and J dropped 0; count of bases not matched to a gene: 13. This CDR3 is built from 17 residues. The germline V gene has CDR1 LNHDA and CDR2 SQIVND (reference sequence). The DNA for the CDR3 is TGTGCCAGTAGGAAGGGGCAGGGGGTCTTCATGAACACTGAAGCTTTCTTT. Encoded protein: CASRKGQGVFMNTEAFF.

The CDR3 loop reads CASSFTGARETQYF. CDR3 sequence (DNA): TGTGCCAGCAGCTTCACAGGGGCGAGGGAGACCCAGTACTTC. This chain joins TRBV7-2 and TRBJ2-5, with 7 bases that match TRBD1. Germline-derived CDR1 and CDR2 are SGHTA and FQGNSA. The CDR3 covers 14 residues. Trimming took 3 bases from V and 5 from J; bases not matched to a gene: 6.

This clone has more than one count but fewer than ten. This chain links TRBV5-4 with TRBJ2-7; D uncertain. In germline, CDR1 is SGHNT, CDR2 YYREEE (reference sequence). The V and J ends lost 4 bases and 4 bases respectively, with 15 bases between them. This CDR3 is 14 amino acids long. This chain's CDR3 is CASSPGGRMYEQYF. The CDR3 nucleotides are TGTGCCAGCAGCCCCGGTGGCAGGATGTACGAGCAGTACTTC.

This clone has just one count. The V and J genes are TRBV24-1 and TRBJ1-3; D is undetermined. CDR1 and CDR2 (germline): KGHDR, SFDVKD. Trimming stripped 4 bases from V and 0 bases from J, with 6 bases between. The CDR3 is made up of 14 amino acids. CDR3 region: CATSDAASGNTIYF. CDR3 bases: TGTGCCACCAGTGACGCGGCCTCTGGAAACACCATATATTTT.

The J gene is TRBJ1-1, the V gene TRBV5-1, with D unclear. CDR1 is SGHRS, CDR2 YFSETQ, per germline. This CDR3 has 15 residues. The V and J ends lost 4 bases and 5 bases respectively, with 18 bases between them. In DNA, the CDR3 is TGCGCCAGCAGCCCTGGTCATGGTACGGGAACTGAAGCTTTCTTT. As protein: CASSPGHGTGTEAFF. The full variable domain, rest sourced from reference TRBV5-1 and TRBJ1-1, is KAGVTQTPRYLIKTRGQQVTLSCSPISGHRSVSWYQQTPGQGLQFLFEYFSETQRNKGNFPGRFSGRQFSNSRSEMNVSTLELGDSALYLCASSPGHGTGTEAFFGQGTRLTVV.

The rearrangement joins TRBV5-4 to TRBJ1-2; 7 bases agree with TRBD1. The CDR3 length is 15 residues. Germline V lookup: CDR1 SGHNT, CDR2 YYREEE (reference sequence). V was clipped by 3 bases and J by 3 bases; unmatched bases: 8. The CDR3 protein is CASSSPGQEDYGYTF. The CDR3 DNA reads as TGTGCCAGCAGCTCGCCCGGACAGGAGGACTATGGCTACACCTTC. The full variable domain, rest sourced from reference TRBV5-4 and TRBJ1-2, is ETGVTQSPTHLIKTRGQQVTLRCSSQSGHNTVSWYQQALGQGPQFIFQYYREEENGRGNFPPRFSGLQFPNYSSELNVNALELDDSALYLCASSSPGQEDYGYTFGSGTRLTVV.

This sequence joins TRBV5-1 and TRBJ2-7; D remains ambiguous. There are 13 residues in the CDR3. Looked up from germline, CDR1 is SGHRS and CDR2 is YFSETQ. The ends were cut back, 2 bases at V and 1 base at J, with 7 bases in the middle. The CDR3 region is CASSLAHSYEQYF. The CDR3 DNA sequence: TGCGCCAGCAGCTTAGCCCATTCCTACGAGCAGTACTTC.

J is TRBJ1-2 and V is TRBV5-4; 7 nucleotides agree with TRBD1. The CDR3 has 13 residues. Germline CDR1 SGHNT, CDR2 YYREEE (reference sequence). The V and J ends lost 6 bases and 5 bases, in that order; junction bases with no gene match: 7. Here the CDR3 reads CASNPGQSYGYTF. The CDR3 DNA is TGTGCCAGCAACCCGGGACAGTCGTATGGCTACACCTTC.

The V call is TRBV6-1, the J call TRBJ2-7; TRBD1 agrees at 7 bases. The J segment lost 3 bases and the V segment lost 3 bases, leaving 5 bases of the junction unmatched. CDR1 MNHNS and CDR2 SASEGT come from the germline V gene. CDR3 length equals 14 residues. This CDR3 is CASSDPGQFYEQYF. CDR3 DNA: TGTGCCAGCAGTGACCCGGGACAGTTCTACGAGCAGTACTTC.

V gene TRBV4-1 combines with J gene TRBJ2-5, with D possibly being TRBD1 (5 bases). The V gene's germline CDR1 is MGHRA and CDR2 YSYEKL. The CDR3 length is 14 residues. Trimming cost V 1 base and J 1 base, with 7 bases left between them. The CDR3 here is CASSQGRAQETQYF. CDR3 bases: TGCGCCAGCAGCCAAGGCAGGGCCCAAGAGACCCAGTACTTC.

The chain is built from TRBV19 and TRBJ2-3; D is perhaps TRBD1 (7 bases). Per the germline V gene, CDR1 is LNHDA and CDR2 is SQIVND (reference sequence). Trimming took off 6 bases at V and 2 bases at J, with 15 bases between the two ends. This CDR3 is 15 amino acids long. The CDR3 region is CASRAGGSITDTQYF. CDR3 DNA sequence: TGTGCCAGTAGAGCAGGGGGGTCGATCACAGATACGCAGTATTTT.

J is TRBJ1-5 and V is TRBV19; tentative D call: TRBD1 (5 bases). V lost 5 bases to trimming and J lost 0 bases, with 11 bases between them. Germline V gene sequence: CDR1 LNHDA, CDR2 SQIVND (reference sequence). The CDR3 covers 15 residues. The CDR3 is CASSPNRYSNQPQHF. The CDR3 DNA sequence: TGTGCCAGTAGTCCCAACAGGTATAGCAATCAGCCCCAGCATTTT.

The genes are TRBV12-5 and TRBJ2-3; D possibly corresponds to TRBD2 (5 bases). Germline V lookup: CDR1 LGHNT, CDR2 FRNRAP. V lost 6 bases and J 2 bases, leaving 15 bases between the germline ends. The CDR3 totals 15 residues. CDR3 DNA: TGTGCTAGTGGCCCGGCACGGACTTTCACAGATACGCAGTATTTT. Encoded protein: CASGPARTFTDTQYF. Together with reference TRBV12-5 and TRBJ2-3, the CDR3 gives the full variable domain: DARVTQTPRHKVTEMGQEVTMRCQPILGHNTVFWYRQTMMQGLELLAYFRNRAPLDDSGMPKDRFSAEMPDATLATLKIQPSEPRDSAVYFCASGPARTFTDTQYFGPGTRLTVL.